Below, 29 T cell receptor beta chains from the same sample are listed, as sequenced in a study of shared clonotypes between healthy human individuals. Clones were read by immunoSEQ multiplex PCR, and TCRdb kept only the in-frame ones, dropping some. This sample carries fewer than 1 million clones, about 96% of them seen once, and the ten largest clones take under 0.3%. Naive CD8 cells, CD45RO-negative and positively selected for CCR7, excluded terminally differentiated effector memory CD45RA+ cells. The sequencing input was naive CD8+ T cells sorted from blood. The source is a man aged 30 to 39 in good health.

This sequence joins TRBV7-2 and TRBJ2-3, with a weak D call TRBD2 (6 bases). Germline values: CDR1 SGHTA, CDR2 FQGNSA. The CDR3 totals 17 residues. Trimming cost V 7 bases and J 2 bases, with 22 bases left between them. CDR3 in DNA: TGTGCCAGCACCTATTTACCCGGGGGTTCACACACAGATACGCAGTATTTT. Translated: CASTYLPGGSHTDTQYF.

The V gene is TRBV6-1, the J gene TRBJ2-1; TRBD1 agrees at 7 bases. The V gene's germline CDR1 is MNHNS and CDR2 SASEGT. The J segment lost 3 bases and the V segment lost 1 base, leaving 3 bases of the junction unmatched. The CDR3 is 15 amino acids. CDR3 nucleotides: TGTGCCAGCAGTGAAGAGTGGACAGGCTACAATGAGCAGTTCTTC. Its translation: CASSEEWTGYNEQFF.

The chain uses TRBV2 and TRBJ1-2; TRBD1 aligns across 9 bases. The CDR3 runs to 16 residues. CDR1 is SNHLY and CDR2 is FYNNEI in the germline V gene. V lost 5 bases, J lost 2 bases, and 9 bases stayed unmatched. The CDR3 protein is CASSFPGQGGNYGYTF. The CDR3 DNA is TGTGCCAGCAGTTTCCCGGGACAGGGAGGGAACTATGGCTACACCTTC.

V and J are TRBV28 and TRBJ2-7; no clear D. Trimming cost V 1 base and J 5 bases, with 15 bases left between them. Per germline, CDR1 MDHEN and CDR2 SYDVKM. CDR3 length: 15 amino acids. The CDR3 protein is CASSLSWAKRDEQYF. CDR3 coding DNA: TGTGCCAGCAGTTTATCCTGGGCCAAGAGAGACGAGCAGTACTTC. Together with reference TRBV28 and TRBJ2-7, the CDR3 gives the full variable domain: DVKVTQSSRYLVKRTGEKVFLECVQDMDHENMFWYRQDPGLGLRLIYFSYDVKMKEKGDIPEGYSVSREKKERFSLILESASTNQTSMYLCASSLSWAKRDEQYFGPGTRLTVT.

A few counts support this clone. V and J are TRBV7-4 and TRBJ2-7; no firm D call. The CDR3 is 19 residues long. V lost 5 bases to trimming and J lost 3 bases, with 29 bases between them. CDR1 is SGHVT and CDR2 is SQSDAQ in the germline V gene. The CDR3 reads CASSINPGLGPRHYYEQYF. The CDR3 coding sequence is TGTGCCAGCAGCATCAACCCCGGCCTAGGCCCTCGCCATTACTACGAGCAGTACTTC. Together with reference TRBV7-4 and TRBJ2-7, the CDR3 gives the full variable domain: GAGVSQSPRYKVAKRGRDVALRCDSISGHVTLYWYRQTLGQGSEVLTYSQSDAQRDKSGRPSGRFSAERPERSVSTLKIQRTEQGDSAVYLCASSINPGLGPRHYYEQYFGPGTRLTVT.

The chain recombines TRBV9 with TRBJ2-2; 7 bases agree with TRBD2. CDR3 length: 15 amino acids. The germline V gene encodes CDR1 SGDLS and CDR2 YYNGEE. Trimming removed 4 bases from V and 3 bases from J; junction bases left unmatched: 6. In DNA form, the CDR3 reads TGTGCCAGCAGCCTCTGGGACTACTACACCGGGGAGCTGTTTTTT. Its protein is CASSLWDYYTGELFF.

The rearrangement joins TRBV5-1 to TRBJ2-7, with 9 bases matching TRBD2. V shed 1 base and J 1 base; nucleotides not matched to a gene: 3. The CDR3 extends over 15 amino acids. Germline-derived CDR1 and CDR2 are SGHRS and YFSETQ. CDR3 amino acids: CASSLLAGPSYEQYF. DNA of the CDR3: TGCGCCAGCAGCTTGCTAGCGGGACCGTCCTACGAGCAGTACTTC.

This clone was counted a single time. This chain connects TRBV29-1 to TRBJ2-1; D gene ambiguous. The V end lost 1 base, the J end lost 0 bases, and 10 bases lay between the germline ends. Germline V lookup: CDR1 SQVTM, CDR2 ANQGSEA. There are 15 residues in the CDR3. CDR3 nucleotide sequence: TGCAGCGTTGAAGGCGCAGAACCCTCCTACAATGAGCAGTTCTTC. This codes for CSVEGAEPSYNEQFF.

The rearrangement links TRBV7-9 to TRBJ1-3; maybe TRBD1 (5 bases). This CDR3 spans 13 amino acids. Germline V gene data show CDR1 as SEHNR and CDR2 as FQNEAQ (reference sequence). V lost 5 bases and J 4 bases, leaving 9 bases between the germline ends. The CDR3 loop is CASSQGGGNTIYF. In DNA, the CDR3 is TGTGCCAGCAGCCAGGGCGGCGGAAACACCATATATTTT.

The rearrangement joins TRBV5-1 to TRBJ2-6; no reliable D call. The CDR3 loop spans 16 amino acids. Germline CDR1 and CDR2: SGHRS and YFSETQ. Trimming took off 4 bases at V and 1 base at J, with 12 bases between the two ends. CDR3 residues: CASSPGLGSGANVLTF. CDR3 nucleotide sequence: TGCGCCAGCAGCCCTGGCCTCGGGTCTGGGGCCAACGTCCTGACTTTC.

The chain recombines TRBV13 with TRBJ1-1; D is possibly TRBD1 (5 bases). V was clipped by 4 bases and J by 6 bases, with 15 bases between them. The CDR3 extends over 14 amino acids. Per germline, CDR1 PRHDT and CDR2 FYEKMQ (reference sequence). CDR3 in DNA: TGTGCCAGCAGCTCCAGGACCGCGGGGGCTGAAGCTTTCTTT. This gives the protein CASSSRTAGAEAFF.

This chain links TRBV7-9 with TRBJ1-2; D not resolved. Germline V lookup: CDR1 SEHNR, CDR2 FQNEAQ (reference sequence). V lost 3 bases and J 2 bases, leaving 10 bases between the germline ends. CDR3 length: 14 amino acids. CDR3 loop: CASSFPESNYGYTF. DNA for the CDR3: TGTGCCAGCAGCTTCCCAGAAAGCAACTATGGCTACACCTTC.

The rearrangement links TRBV19 to TRBJ1-1; unclear D gene. Per germline, CDR1 LNHDA and CDR2 SQIVND (reference sequence). Trimming removed 8 bases at V and 0 bases at J, with 10 bases between. This CDR3 spans 13 amino acids. The CDR3 spells CASFGVMNTEAFF. CDR3 DNA sequence: TGTGCCAGTTTTGGGGTGATGAACACTGAAGCTTTCTTT.

The gene calls are TRBV7-9 and TRBJ1-1; TRBD1 might be the D (5 bases). Germline V gives CDR1 SEHNR, CDR2 FQNEAQ (reference sequence). The CDR3 loop spans 14 amino acids. Trimming removed 4 bases at V and 1 base at J, with 10 bases between. CDR3 DNA sequence: TGTGCCAGCAGCTCGCGGGACTGGAACACTGAAGCTTTCTTT. The encoded protein is CASSSRDWNTEAFF. Full variable domain (remainder filled in from reference TRBV7-9 and TRBJ1-1): DTGVSQNPRHKITKRGQNVTFRCDPISEHNRLYWYRQTLGQGPEFLTYFQNEAQLEKSRLLSDRFSAERPKGSFSTLEIQRTEQGDSAMYLCASSSRDWNTEAFFGQGTRLTVV.

The chain has TRBV15 and TRBJ2-2; D gene ambiguous. The length of the CDR3 is 16 residues. V lost 6 bases and J 6 bases, leaving 20 bases between the germline ends. CDR1 is LNHNV, CDR2 YYDKDF, per germline (reference sequence). Here the CDR3 reads CATRTTTIRTAGELFF. The CDR3, as DNA: TGTGCCACCAGAACTACGACGATACGAACGGCCGGGGAGCTGTTTTTT.

V and J are TRBV27 and TRBJ2-1; weak D call: TRBD1 (5 bases). Germline V gives CDR1 MNHEY, CDR2 SMNVEV (reference sequence). V shed 4 bases and J shed 4 bases, with 8 bases lying between them. The CDR3 spans 13 residues. Here the CDR3 DNA reads TGTGCCAGCAGTTCCACAGGTTACAATGAGCAGTTCTTC. This codes for CASSSTGYNEQFF.

This rearrangement joins TRBV11-2 to TRBJ2-7; 10 nucleotides align to TRBD1. Looked up from germline, CDR1 is SGHAT and CDR2 is FQNNGV. The CDR3 has 14 amino acids. After removal of 5 bases from V and 2 bases from J, the junction contained 3 bases not matched to a gene. CDR3 bases: TGTGCCAGCAGCCGGGACAGGGGAACCTACGAGCAGTACTTC. Its translation: CASSRDRGTYEQYF.

With respect to this clone: Other nucleotide sequences from this sample produce the same CDR3. The chain joins TRBV7-9 to TRBJ2-7; D not certain. This CDR3 spans 13 amino acids. Germline assignment: CDR1 SEHNR and CDR2 FQNEAQ (reference sequence). The V and J ends lost 1 base and 0 bases respectively, with 4 bases between them. The DNA of the CDR3 is TGTGCCAGCAGCTTAGTGAACTCCTACGAGCAGTACTTC. Translating it yields CASSLVNSYEQYF. The complete variable domain, with remaining parts taken from reference TRBV7-9 and TRBJ2-7, reads DTGVSQNPRHKITKRGQNVTFRCDPISEHNRLYWYRQTLGQGPEFLTYFQNEAQLEKSRLLSDRFSAERPKGSFSTLEIQRTEQGDSAMYLCASSLVNSYEQYFGPGTRLTVT.

This clone was observed a single time. The V gene is TRBV6-1, the J gene TRBJ1-2, with no clear D. This CDR3 is 16 amino acids long. V was clipped by 6 bases and J by 5 bases, with 22 bases between them. CDR1 and CDR2 from the germline V gene are MNHNS and SASEGT. The CDR3 reads CASREQPALIGYGYTF. The CDR3, as DNA: TGTGCCAGCAGAGAACAGCCAGCTTTGATAGGGTATGGCTACACCTTC.

The chain links TRBV7-2 to TRBJ1-5; D not resolved. CDR3 length: 15 residues. The germline gives CDR1 SGHTA, CDR2 FQGNSA. Trimming shortened V by 0 bases and J by 1 base, and 7 bases separated the two germline ends. Here the CDR3 reads CASSLALGSNQPQHF. The CDR3 coding sequence is TGTGCCAGCAGCTTAGCCCTCGGGAGCAATCAGCCCCAGCATTTT.

This clone was seen a handful of times. The chain carries TRBV27 and TRBJ2-7; 7 bases agree with TRBD1. Germline trimming cut 2 bases from V and 6 bases from J; bases unmatched to any gene: 7. This CDR3 is 14 amino acids long. Germline CDR1 reads MNHEY; CDR2 reads SMNVEV (reference sequence). CDR3 in DNA: TGTGCCAGCAGTTTAGCTGGGACAGCACGCGAGCAGTACTTC. It codes for CASSLAGTAREQYF.

The chain is built from TRBV27 and TRBJ2-2; D remains ambiguous. This CDR3 has 13 residues. V was shortened by 3 bases and J by 6 bases, with 8 bases between the two germline ends. The V gene's germline CDR1 is MNHEY and CDR2 SMNVEV (reference sequence). The DNA of the CDR3 is TGTGCCAGCAGTTTTGGAGCGTCCGGGGAGCTGTTTTTT. This gives the protein CASSFGASGELFF.

The gene calls are TRBV5-1 and TRBJ2-1, with 9 positions matching TRBD1. V shed 3 bases and J 0 bases; nucleotides not matched to a gene: 7. Germline loops: CDR1 SGHRS, CDR2 YFSETQ. The CDR3 totals 17 residues. The CDR3: CASSSEGTGSSYNEQFF. For the CDR3, the DNA is TGCGCCAGCAGCTCAGAAGGGACAGGGAGCTCCTACAATGAGCAGTTCTTC.

The chain has TRBV7-8 and TRBJ2-5; 7 positions agree with TRBD1. The germline V gene has CDR1 SGHVS and CDR2 FQNEAQ. The CDR3 loop spans 14 amino acids. V was pared by 7 bases and J by 5 bases, with 10 bases of the junction left unmatched. DNA for the CDR3: TGTGCCAGCATCCTAGACAGGGTCGGGGAGACCCAGTACTTC. As protein: CASILDRVGETQYF.

The chain links TRBV11-2 to TRBJ1-1; the match to TRBD1 covers 8 bases. Germline CDR1 SGHAT, CDR2 FQNNGV. The CDR3 is 16 residues long. V gave up 5 bases and J gave up 6 bases; unmatched junction bases: 14. CDR3 protein: CASSPGQVGFTAEAFF. As DNA, the CDR3 is TGTGCCAGCAGCCCGGGACAGGTGGGGTTCACGGCTGAAGCTTTCTTT.

A note on this clone: The same CDR3 can be traced to other DNA sequences in this sample. The J gene is TRBJ2-5, the V gene TRBV7-9; D is ambiguous. Trimming cost V 1 base and J 0 bases, with 6 bases left between them. The CDR3 consists of 14 residues. CDR1 is SEHNR, CDR2 FQNEAQ, per germline (reference sequence). The CDR3 sequence is CASSLDLNQETQYF. CDR3 bases: TGTGCCAGCAGCTTAGACCTGAACCAAGAGACCCAGTACTTC.

This chain uses TRBV7-9 with TRBJ1-1; D uncertain. The CDR3 length is 13 residues. CDR1 and CDR2 (germline): SEHNR, FQNEAQ (reference sequence). Between the trimmed V and J ends, which lost 5 bases and 2 bases, there was a span of 9 bases. The CDR3 loop reads CASSITENTEAFF. The CDR3 DNA reads TGTGCCAGCAGCATTACAGAAAACACTGAAGCTTTCTTT. Full variable domain (rest looked up from reference TRBV7-9 and TRBJ1-1): DTGVSQNPRHKITKRGQNVTFRCDPISEHNRLYWYRQTLGQGPEFLTYFQNEAQLEKSRLLSDRFSAERPKGSFSTLEIQRTEQGDSAMYLCASSITENTEAFFGQGTRLTVV.

The V and J genes are TRBV7-3 and TRBJ2-1; D remains ambiguous. The CDR3 loop spans 12 amino acids. Trimming shortened V by 4 bases and J by 8 bases, and 9 bases separated the two germline ends. Germline V gene data show CDR1 as SGHTA and CDR2 as FQGTGA. DNA for the CDR3: TGTGCCAGCAGCTCGAACCCACATGAGCAGTTCTTC. This gives the protein CASSSNPHEQFF.

The rearrangement joins TRBV7-6 to TRBJ2-2; the D gene is possibly TRBD2 (5 bases). Germline V gene lookup returns CDR1 SGHVS and CDR2 FNYEAQ. The CDR3 runs to 14 residues. V shed 5 bases and J shed 6 bases, with 13 bases lying between them. The CDR3 coding sequence is TGTGCCAGCAGCCAATACCGGGGATCCGGGGAGCTGTTTTTT. The encoded protein is CASSQYRGSGELFF.